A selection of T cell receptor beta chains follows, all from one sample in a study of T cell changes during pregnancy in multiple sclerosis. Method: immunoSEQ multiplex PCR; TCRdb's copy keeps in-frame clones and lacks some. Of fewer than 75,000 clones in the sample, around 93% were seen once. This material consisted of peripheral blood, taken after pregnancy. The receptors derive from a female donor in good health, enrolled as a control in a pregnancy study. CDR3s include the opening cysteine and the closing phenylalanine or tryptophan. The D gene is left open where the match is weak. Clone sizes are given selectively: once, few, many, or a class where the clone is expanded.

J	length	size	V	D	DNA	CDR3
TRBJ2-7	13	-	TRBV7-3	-	TGTGCCAGCAGCTTATCAGGCCCGGGAGAGCAGTACTTC	CASSLSGPGEQYF
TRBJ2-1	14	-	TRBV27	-	TGTGCCAGCAGTTTAGACAGGATTGTGGATGAGCAGTTCTTC	CASSLDRIVDEQFF
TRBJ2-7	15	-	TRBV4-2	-	TGTGCCAGCAGCCAAGAAAGACTGGCGAACTACGAGCAGTACTTC	CASSQERLANYEQYF
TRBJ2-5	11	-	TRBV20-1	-	TGCAGTGCTAGCATTGAGGAGACCCAGTACTTC	CSASIEETQYF
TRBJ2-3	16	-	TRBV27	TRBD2	TGTGCCAGCAGTACACTAAAGCGGGGGGGCACAGATACGCAGTATTTT	CASSTLKRGGTDTQYF
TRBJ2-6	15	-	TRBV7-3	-	TGTGCCAGCAGTTCACAGGGTTTTGGGGCCAACGTCCTGACTTTC	CASSSQGFGANVLTF
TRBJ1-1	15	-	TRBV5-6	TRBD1	TGTGCCAGCAGCTTGGTGCGCACAGGGGGTACTGAAGCTTTCTTT	CASSLVRTGGTEAFF
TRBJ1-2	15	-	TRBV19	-	TGTGCCAGTAGTATATTGCGGGGAGTTAACTATGGCTACACCTTC	CASSILRGVNYGYTF
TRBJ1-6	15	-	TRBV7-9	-	TGTGCCAGCAGCGGTTCCAGGCAGTATAATTCACCCCTCCACTTT	CASSGSRQYNSPLHF
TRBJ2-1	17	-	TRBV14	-	TGTGCCAGCAGCCAAGTAGGGAGCCCCTCTCGCTACAATGAGCAGTTCTTC	CASSQVGSPSRYNEQFF
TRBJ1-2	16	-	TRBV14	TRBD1	TGTGCCAGCAGCCAACTTACCCCGGGACAGGGGAGAGGCTACACCTTC	CASSQLTPGQGRGYTF
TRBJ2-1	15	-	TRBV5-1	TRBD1	TGCGCCAGCAGCCTAGACAGGGGAACCTACAATGAGCAGTTCTTC	CASSLDRGTYNEQFF
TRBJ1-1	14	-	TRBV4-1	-	TGCGCCAGCAGCCAGTTACAGGGTAACACTGAAGCTTTCTTT	CASSQLQGNTEAFF
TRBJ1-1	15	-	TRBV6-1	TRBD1	TGTGCCATCTCCGGGACAGAAGTCATGAACACTGAAGCTTTCTTT	CAISGTEVMNTEAFF
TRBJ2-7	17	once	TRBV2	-	TGTGCCAGCAGTGAAAGCAGGTGGGCGCCTTCCTCCTACGAGCAGTACTTC	CASSESRWAPSSYEQYF
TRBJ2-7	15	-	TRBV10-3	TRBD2	TGTGCCATCAGTGAAGAGCGGGAGGGTACCCACGAGCAGTACTTC	CAISEEREGTHEQYF
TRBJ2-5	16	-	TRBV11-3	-	TGTGCCAGCAGCTCATGGGTGGGGCGCTTCGGCGAGACCCAGTACTTC	CASSSWVGRFGETQYF
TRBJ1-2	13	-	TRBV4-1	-	TGCGCCAGCAGCCTCAGGGAAGAACATGGCTACACCTTC	CASSLREEHGYTF
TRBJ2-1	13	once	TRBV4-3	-	TGCGCCAGCAGCCAAGTGGGGGCGGATGAGCAGTTCTTC	CASSQVGADEQFF
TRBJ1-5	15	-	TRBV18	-	TGTGCCAGCTCACCTTCGTGGGAGAGCAATCAGCCCCAGCATTTT	CASSPSWESNQPQHF
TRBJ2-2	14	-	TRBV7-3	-	TGTGCCAGCAGCCCTGACATCTACACCGGGGAGCTGTTTTTT	CASSPDIYTGELFF
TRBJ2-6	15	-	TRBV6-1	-	TGTGCCAGCACTCTTCGCGAGGCTGGGGCCAACGTCCTGACTTTC	CASTLREAGANVLTF
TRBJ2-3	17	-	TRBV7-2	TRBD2	TGTGCCAGCAGCTTCCACACTAGCGGGGGGGCCGTAGATACGCAGTATTTT	CASSFHTSGGAVDTQYF
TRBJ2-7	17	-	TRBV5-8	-	TGTGCCAGCAGCTTGGCCGGGGTGCGGGTCGGAACCTACGAGCAGTACTTC	CASSLAGVRVGTYEQYF
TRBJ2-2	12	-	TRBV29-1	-	TGCAGCGTTGCGGAGGCCACCGGGGAGCTGTTTTTT	CSVAEATGELFF
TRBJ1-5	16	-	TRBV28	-	TGTGCCAGCACCTATGAGACCCCCGGGGGGGCTCAGCCCCAGCATTTT	CASTYETPGGAQPQHF
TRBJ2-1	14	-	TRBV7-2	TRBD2	TGTGCCAGCAGCTTACTAGCGGGGCAGGGGGAGCAGTTCTTC	CASSLLAGQGEQFF
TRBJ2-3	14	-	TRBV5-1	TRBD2	TGCGCCAGCAGCCTGGGGGGGGACACAGATACGCAGTATTTT	CASSLGGDTDTQYF
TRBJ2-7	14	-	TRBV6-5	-	TGTGCCAGCAGGGAAACGGCAGGGCTCTACGAGCAGTACTTC	CASRETAGLYEQYF
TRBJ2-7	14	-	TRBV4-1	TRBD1	TGCGCCAGCAGCCAAGGACAGGGGGCCTACGAGCAGTACTTC	CASSQGQGAYEQYF
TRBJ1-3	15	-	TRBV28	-	TGTGCCAGCACCCTGGCGGTTCCCTCTGGAAACACCATATATTTT	CASTLAVPSGNTIYF
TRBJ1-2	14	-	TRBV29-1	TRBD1	TGCAGCGTCCTTGGGACAGGGACTGACTATGGCTACACCTTC	CSVLGTGTDYGYTF
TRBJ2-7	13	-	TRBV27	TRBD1	TGTGCCAGCAGCTTGACAGGGCCCAACGAGCAGTACTTC	CASSLTGPNEQYF
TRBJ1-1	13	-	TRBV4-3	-	TGCGCCAGCAGCCAAGATGGAGGCTCTGAAGCTTTCTTT	CASSQDGGSEAFF
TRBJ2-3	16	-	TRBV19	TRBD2	TGTGCCAGTAGCCGGGTGGGGGGGGTGTCAGGAGATACGCAGTATTTT	CASSRVGGVSGDTQYF
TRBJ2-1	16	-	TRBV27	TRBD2	TGTGCCAGCAGTCCCCGGGGACTAGCGGGGAGGGTTGAGCAGTTCTTC	CASSPRGLAGRVEQFF
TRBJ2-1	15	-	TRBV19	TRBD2	TGTGCCAGTAGTATAAAATGGGGGGGTTACAATGAGCAGTTCTTC	CASSIKWGGYNEQFF
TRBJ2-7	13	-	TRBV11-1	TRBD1	TGTGCCAGCAGTTGGGACAGAAGATACGAGCAGTACTTC	CASSWDRRYEQYF
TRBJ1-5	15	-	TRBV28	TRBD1	TGTGCCAGCAGTACGACAGGGTCTAGCAATCAGCCCCAGCATTTT	CASSTTGSSNQPQHF
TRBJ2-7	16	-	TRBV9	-	TGTGCCAGCAGCGTAGGAGGGGGTGGCGCTTCCTACGAGCAGTACTTC	CASSVGGGGASYEQYF